The 18 T cell receptor beta chains presented below share a single source sample, sequenced in a study of OX40 agonist ivuxolimab in advanced cancers. Libraries were made using the immunoSEQ multiplex PCR assay. This is the immuneACCESS table as TCRdb keeps it, with only in-frame sequences that have V and J called. A part of the clones is gone; compared with another copy, unresolved V genes explain less than half, and the rest is unexplained. The sample table shows around 63,000 clones, and 85% to 90% are seen once. The ten largest clones represent 10% to 11% of the sample. The specimen was CD4+ or CD8+ T cells sorted from blood, collected in a trial of the OX40 agonist ivuxolimab. Receptor source: an adult with an advanced solid tumor such as melanoma, head and neck, liver or kidney cancer.

This chain joins TRBV7-2 and TRBJ1-5; no definite D call. The CDR3 runs 17 residues. The V gene lost 1 base and the J gene lost 0 bases, with 13 bases spanning the gap. Germline assignment: CDR1 SGHTA and CDR2 FQGNSA. CDR3 sequence (DNA): TGTGCCAGCAGCTTAGAACCAACGCAATATAGCAATCAGCCCCAGCATTTT. It specifies CASSLEPTQYSNQPQHF. Full variable domain (rest looked up from reference TRBV7-2 and TRBJ1-5): GAGVSQSPSNKVTEKGKDVELRCDPISGHTALYWYRQSLGQGLEFLIYFQGNSAPDKSGLPSDRFSAERTGGSVSTLTIQRTQQEDSAVYLCASSLEPTQYSNQPQHFGDGTRLSIL.

Only a few counts were recorded for this clone. The rearrangement links TRBV29-1 to TRBJ1-2; 8 bases line up with TRBD1. Germline CDR1 is SQVTM and CDR2 is ANQGSEA. V lost 5 bases to trimming and J lost 3 bases; unmatched junction nucleotides: 5. The CDR3 has 13 residues. CDR3 residues: CSVTQGADYGYTF. The CDR3, as DNA: TGCAGCGTTACCCAGGGGGCGGACTATGGCTACACCTTC.

V usage is TRBV2 and J usage is TRBJ2-2, with D unresolved. CDR1 SNHLY and CDR2 FYNNEI come from the germline V gene. The ends were cut back, 3 bases at V and 4 bases at J, with 9 bases in the middle. The CDR3 has 14 residues. CDR3 in DNA: TGTGCCAGCAGTGATGGGTCGGGCACCGGGGAGCTGTTTTTT. Translating it yields CASSDGSGTGELFF.

The CDR3 nucleotides are TGTGCCAGCAGTCCCGACAGGGCTAACTATGGCTACACCTTC. It is translated as CASSPDRANYGYTF. The chain is built from TRBV28 and TRBJ1-2; TRBD1 matches at 7 bases. Germline trimming cut 5 bases from V and 0 bases from J; bases unmatched to any gene: 3. CDR1 and CDR2 (germline): MDHEN, SYDVKM. This CDR3 has 14 amino acids.

This clone appeared once. This chain uses TRBV5-5 with TRBJ1-3; D gene unclear. The V gene's germline CDR1 is SGHKS and CDR2 YYEKEE (reference sequence). V gave up 4 bases and J gave up 0 bases, with 8 bases separating them. The CDR3 length is 14 residues. The CDR3 sequence is CASSTVSSGNTIYF. In nucleotides, the CDR3 is TGTGCCAGCAGCACCGTAAGCTCTGGAAACACCATATATTTT.

J is TRBJ2-2 and V is TRBV10-3; D unclear. The CDR3 spans 13 residues. Germline CDR1 ENHRY, CDR2 SYGVKD. The V gene lost 3 bases and the J gene lost 1 base, with 3 bases spanning the gap. CDR3 residues: CAISEQNTGELFF. CDR3 nucleotide sequence: TGTGCCATCAGTGAACAGAACACCGGGGAGCTGTTTTTT.

The chain links TRBV19 to TRBJ2-2; 10 bases agree with TRBD1. The V segment lost 3 bases and the J segment 7 bases; nucleotides outside the gene matches: 11. The CDR3 loop spans 17 amino acids. Germline lookup yields CDR1 LNHDA and CDR2 SQIVND (reference sequence). The CDR3 region is CASSILGTGVAGGELFF. In DNA form, the CDR3 reads TGTGCCAGTAGTATCCTCGGGACAGGGGTAGCTGGCGGGGAGCTGTTTTTT.

V is TRBV6-6 and J is TRBJ2-3; D may be TRBD1 (5 bases). The V and J ends lost 3 bases and 0 bases respectively, with 7 bases between them. The length of the CDR3 is 14 residues. Germline V gives CDR1 MNHNY, CDR2 SVGAGI (reference sequence). The CDR3 DNA is TGTGCCAGCAGTTATGACAGCAGCACAGATACGCAGTATTTT. Translated, it gives CASSYDSSTDTQYF.

This clone was seen more than once but under ten times. One junction end does not reproduce the germline sequence, and a read error may be involved. The CDR3 DNA reads TGTGCTAGCAGCTCGGGACTAGCGGGAGGGTTAGATACGCAGTATTTT. This gives the protein CASSSGLAGGLDTQYF. This sequence joins TRBV7-7 and TRBJ2-3; 16 nucleotides line up with TRBD2. This CDR3 contains 16 residues. Looked up from germline, CDR1 is SSHAT and CDR2 is FNYEAQ (reference sequence).

The rearrangement joins TRBV2 to TRBJ2-5, with TRBD2 matching over 7 bases. The length of the CDR3 is 15 residues. J lost 1 base, V lost 6 bases, and 8 bases had no gene match. CDR1 is SNHLY and CDR2 is FYNNEI in the germline V gene. Written as DNA, the CDR3 is TGTGCCAGCAGAAGGAAAACGGGGGGCCAAGAGACCCAGTACTTC. Amino acids: CASRRKTGGQETQYF.

V and J are TRBV28 and TRBJ2-1, with 9 bases lining up with TRBD1. CDR3 length equals 15 residues. In germline, CDR1 is MDHEN, CDR2 SYDVKM. Germline trimming cut 6 bases from V and 7 bases from J; bases unmatched to any gene: 10. The CDR3 loop is CASSSRQGDGNEQFF. CDR3 DNA: TGTGCCAGCAGCTCGCGACAGGGGGATGGGAATGAGCAGTTCTTC.

The chain joins TRBV14 to TRBJ2-1; tentatively, D is TRBD2 (6 bases). Trimming left V 0 bases short and J 2 bases short, with 11 bases between. The length of the CDR3 is 16 residues. Germline CDR1 reads SGHDN; CDR2 reads FVKESK. CDR3 loop: CASSQERLATYNEQFF. As DNA, the CDR3 is TGTGCCAGCAGCCAAGAGCGGCTAGCGACCTACAATGAGCAGTTCTTC.

This clone was counted a few times. This sequence joins TRBV18 and TRBJ2-7; 7 bases align to TRBD1. Germline CDR1 KGHSH, CDR2 LQKENI. The CDR3 sequence is 13 residues long. The trim removed 8 bases at V and 0 bases at J, leaving 4 bases unmatched. CDR3 DNA sequence: TGTGCCAGCGCCCGGACAGGCTCCTACGAGCAGTACTTC. Protein product: CASARTGSYEQYF.

CDR3 region: CASSEGEAGGSPYEQYF. CDR3 coding DNA: TGTGCCAGCAGTGAAGGGGAAGCAGGGGGTTCACCCTACGAGCAGTACTTC. The chain joins TRBV6-1 to TRBJ2-7; 7 bases line up with TRBD1. The CDR3 spans 17 residues. Looked up from germline, CDR1 is MNHNS and CDR2 is SASEGT. J was trimmed by 2 bases and V by 1 base; bases with no gene match: 11.

The V gene is TRBV29-1, the J gene TRBJ1-2, with D maybe TRBD1 (6 bases). V gave up 4 bases and J gave up 2 bases, with 14 bases separating them. The CDR3 has 14 amino acids. Germline CDR1 SQVTM, CDR2 ANQGSEA. The CDR3 DNA sequence: TGCAGCGTTGGGGGGGGCAGCCCCAACTATGGCTACACCTTC. Its protein product is CSVGGGSPNYGYTF.

The rearrangement links TRBV7-9 to TRBJ1-4; 7 bases align to TRBD1. Germline CDR1 is SEHNR and CDR2 is FQNEAQ (reference sequence). The V gene end was trimmed by 5 bases and the J gene end by 8 bases; junction bases not matched to a gene: 11. The CDR3 has 15 residues. CDR3 protein: CASSPRQGVGEKLFF. The CDR3 DNA reads as TGTGCCAGCAGCCCGAGACAGGGAGTGGGAGAAAAACTGTTTTTT.

This clone has a handful of counts. The chain carries TRBV11-2 and TRBJ1-2, with no clear D. Between the trimmed V and J ends, which lost 3 bases and 3 bases, there was a span of 8 bases. The germline CDR1 and CDR2 sequences are SGHAT and FQNNGV. This CDR3 region has 13 residues. CDR3 sequence reads: CASSFGGDYGYTF. The CDR3 region has the DNA TGTGCCAGCAGCTTCGGCGGAGACTATGGCTACACCTTC.

This chain uses TRBV18 with TRBJ2-1; 11 bases align to TRBD1. CDR1 is KGHSH and CDR2 is LQKENI in the germline V gene. Trimming took 3 bases from V and 3 from J; bases not matched to a gene: 4. The CDR3 consists of 16 residues. The CDR3 sequence: CASSPIGTGGYNEQFF. CDR3 in DNA: TGTGCCAGCTCACCGATCGGGACAGGGGGCTACAATGAGCAGTTCTTC.